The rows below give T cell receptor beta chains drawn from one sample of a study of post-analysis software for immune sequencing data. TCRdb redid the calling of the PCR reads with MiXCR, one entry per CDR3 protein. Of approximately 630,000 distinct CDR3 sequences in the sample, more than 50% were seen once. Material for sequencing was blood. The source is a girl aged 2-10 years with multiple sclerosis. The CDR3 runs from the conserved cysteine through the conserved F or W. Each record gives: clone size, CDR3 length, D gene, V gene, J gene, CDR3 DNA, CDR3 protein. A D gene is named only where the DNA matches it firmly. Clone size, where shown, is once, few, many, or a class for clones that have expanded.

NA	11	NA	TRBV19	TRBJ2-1	TGTGCCAGCTCCTATGGCGGGCAGCAGTTCTTC	CASSYGGQQFF
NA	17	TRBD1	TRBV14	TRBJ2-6	TGTGCCAGCAGCCAACGAGGGACAGGGGCCGGGGCCAACGTCCTGACTTTC	CASSQRGTGAGANVLTF
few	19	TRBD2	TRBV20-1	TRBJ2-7	TGCAGTGCTAACGGGCAGCGGGGGCGAGGGACTAGAGAAACCTACGAGCAGTACTTC	CSANGQRGRGTRETYEQYF
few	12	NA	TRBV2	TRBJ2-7	TGTGCCAGCAGTACAGGTAATTACGAGCAGTACTTC	CASSTGNYEQYF
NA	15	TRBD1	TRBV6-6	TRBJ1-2	TGTGCCAGCAGTTACCTGCGGACAGGGGAAGAAGGCTACACCTTC	CASSYLRTGEEGYTF
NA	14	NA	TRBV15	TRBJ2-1	TGTGCCACCAGCAGAGATTTCCCCTACAATGAGCAGTTCTTC	CATSRDFPYNEQFF
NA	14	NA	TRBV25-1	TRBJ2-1	TGTGCCAGCAGTGAATACCGGGCCTACAATGAGCAGTTCTTC	CASSEYRAYNEQFF
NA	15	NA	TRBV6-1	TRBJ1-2	TGTGCCAGCTTCGAGCCGCGGGCGGGGGTCGATGGCTACACCTTC	CASFEPRAGVDGYTF
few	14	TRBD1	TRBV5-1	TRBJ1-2	TGCGCCAGCAGCTATACCGGGACAGGGGACGGCTACACCTTC	CASSYTGTGDGYTF
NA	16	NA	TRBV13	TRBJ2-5	TGTGCCAGCAGCCCCGCCAAATTTGGCCGAGAAGAGACCCAGTACTTC	CASSPAKFGREETQYF
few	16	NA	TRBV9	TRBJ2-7	TGTGCCAGCAGCGTAGTGGGGGGGGCGCACTCCTACGAGCAGTACTTC	CASSVVGGAHSYEQYF
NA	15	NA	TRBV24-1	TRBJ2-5	TGTGCCACCAGTGAAGGCCAGGACGTTCAAGAGACCCAGTACTTC	CATSEGQDVQETQYF
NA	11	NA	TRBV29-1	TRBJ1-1	TGCAGCGGCGGCGGGGGCGCTGAAGCTTTCTTT	CSGGGGAEAFF
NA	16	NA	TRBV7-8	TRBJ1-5	TGTGCCAGCAGCTTAGTAAATCGAGTGGGCAATCAGCCCCAGCATTTT	CASSLVNRVGNQPQHF
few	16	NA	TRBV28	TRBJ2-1	TGTGCCAGCAGGCGGGACCCTTTGAGCTCCTACAATGAGCAGTTCTTC	CASRRDPLSSYNEQFF
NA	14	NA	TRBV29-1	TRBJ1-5	TGCAGCGTTCGCGCGACCCTGAGCAATCAGCCCCAGCATTTT	CSVRATLSNQPQHF
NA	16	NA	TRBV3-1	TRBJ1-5	TGTGCCAGCAGCCAAGATCTCGGGGTTAGCAATCAGCCCCAGCATTTT	CASSQDLGVSNQPQHF
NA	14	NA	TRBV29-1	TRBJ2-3	TGCAGCGTTTCCAGAGACGTGACAGCAGATACGCAGTATTTT	CSVSRDVTADTQYF
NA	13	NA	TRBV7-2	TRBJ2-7	TGTGCCAGCAGCTTAGCGGGGTTCCACGAGCAGTACTTC	CASSLAGFHEQYF
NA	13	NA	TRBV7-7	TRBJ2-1	TGTGCTAGCAGCTTACGGTTAGATGGTGAGCAGTTCTTC	CASSLRLDGEQFF
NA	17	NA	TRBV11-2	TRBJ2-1	TGTGCCAGCAGCTCGTTCCGGGGGCGGAACCACTACAATGAGCAGTTCTTC	CASSSFRGRNHYNEQFF
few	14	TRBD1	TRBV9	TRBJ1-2	TGTGCCAGCAGCGCGGGACAGAAGGTTACTGGCTACACCTTC	CASSAGQKVTGYTF
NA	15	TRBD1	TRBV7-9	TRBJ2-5	TGTGCCAGCAGAGCCGTGACAGGGACCCGGGAGACCCAGTACTTC	CASRAVTGTRETQYF
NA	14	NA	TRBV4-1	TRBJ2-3	TGCGCCAGCAGCCAAGATCCCTCTAGGAATACGCAGTATTTT	CASSQDPSRNTQYF
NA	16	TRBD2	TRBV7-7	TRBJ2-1	TGTGCTAGCAGCTCCGGGACTAGCAAGTCCTACAATGAGCAGTTCTTC	CASSSGTSKSYNEQFF
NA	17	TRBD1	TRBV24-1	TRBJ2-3	TGTGCCACCAGTGATTCCCCCGGACAGGGGGCGTCGGATACGCAGTATTTT	CATSDSPGQGASDTQYF
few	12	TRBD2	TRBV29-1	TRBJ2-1	TGCAGCGTCAACCCGGGAGCGGGGAGTTGGTTCTTC	CSVNPGAGSWFF
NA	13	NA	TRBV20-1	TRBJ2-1	TGCAGTGCTAGAGGGGGGGAGTACAATGAGCAGTTCTTC	CSARGGEYNEQFF
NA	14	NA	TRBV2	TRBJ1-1	TGTGCCAGCATTAGGACAGTCTTCCGCACTGAAGCTTTCTTT	CASIRTVFRTEAFF
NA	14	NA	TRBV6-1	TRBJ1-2	TGTGCCAGCAGTGAACCGTTTGCGGGATGGGGCTACACCTTC	CASSEPFAGWGYTF
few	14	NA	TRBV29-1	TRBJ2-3	TGCAGCGTCCTCCGGGACCTCCCGGCAGATACGCAGTATTTT	CSVLRDLPADTQYF
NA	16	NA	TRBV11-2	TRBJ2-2	TGTGCCAGCAGCCCATCAATGGCAGGGGCGGAAGGGGAGCTGTTTTTT	CASSPSMAGAEGELFF
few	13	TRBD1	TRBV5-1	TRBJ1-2	TGCGCCAGCAGAGGGGGAACAGGGGATGGCTACACCTTC	CASRGGTGDGYTF
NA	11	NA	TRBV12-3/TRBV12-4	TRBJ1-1	TGTGCCAGCAGCCCAGGTAGTTGGGCTTTCTTT	CASSPGSWAFF
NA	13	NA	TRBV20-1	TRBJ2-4	TGCAGTGCTAGTAGGGAAGTCAAAAACATTCAGTACTTC	CSASREVKNIQYF
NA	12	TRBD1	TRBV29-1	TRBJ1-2	TGCAGCGTAAAACAGGGGGACTATGGCTACACCTTC	CSVKQGDYGYTF
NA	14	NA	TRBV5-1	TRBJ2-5	TGCGCCAGCAGCTCGGACAGCATCCAAGAGACCCAGTACTTC	CASSSDSIQETQYF
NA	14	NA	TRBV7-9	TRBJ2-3	TGTGCCAGCAATGGAGGGGGGCGCACAGATACGCAGTATTTT	CASNGGGRTDTQYF
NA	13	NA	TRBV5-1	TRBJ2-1	TGCGCCAGCAGCGAGGGACGGGACAATGAGCAGTTCTTC	CASSEGRDNEQFF
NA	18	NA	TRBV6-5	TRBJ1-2	TGTGCCAGCAGTTACTCGAAGCAGGGTTCGGCCCTCCTCTATGGCTACACCTTC	CASSYSKQGSALLYGYTF